One and the same sample provided the 12 T cell receptor beta chains below, sequenced in a study of CD8+ T cells in alopecia areata. Reverse transcription of extracted RNA yielded cDNA, which provided the sequencing template. TCRdb's table, derived via immunoSEQ multiplex PCR, lists solely in-frame clones and lacks some. The sample contains about 250,000 clones, over 45% of which appear only once. The treatment: oral pan-JAK inhibitor, 5-10 mg twice daily. Specimen: CD4+ T cells sorted from blood, collected at week 52, from a patient treated with tofacitinib. These receptors were obtained from a human donor with alopecia areata.

DNA for the CDR3: TGTGCCAGCAGTTACTCAAGAGGTGGCTACACCTTC. It is translated as CASSYSRGGYTF. V and J are TRBV6-5 and TRBJ1-2; D gene ambiguous. V was pared by 0 bases and J by 7 bases, with 6 bases between. This CDR3 region has 12 residues. Germline V gene data show CDR1 as MNHEY and CDR2 as SVGAGI.

This clone was found many times. The chain carries TRBV6-6 and TRBJ1-1; D might be TRBD1 (5 bases). V was pared by 0 bases and J by 0 bases, with 11 bases between. This CDR3 has 16 residues. Germline V lookup: CDR1 MNHNY, CDR2 SVGAGI (reference sequence). The CDR3 DNA is TGTGCCAGCAGTTACTCCGACACAGGAATGAACACTGAAGCTTTCTTT. Protein product: CASSYSDTGMNTEAFF.

DNA for the CDR3: TGTGCCAGCAGCGAGCCGGGCCAACCATCCGAGCAGTACTTC. It is translated as CASSEPGQPSEQYF. The V call is TRBV7-9, the J call TRBJ2-7; D is unclear. The V and J ends lost 5 bases and 6 bases respectively, with 17 bases between them. The CDR3 loop spans 14 amino acids. Germline values: CDR1 SEHNR, CDR2 FQNEAQ (reference sequence).

The chain carries TRBV10-3 and TRBJ2-7, with D hard to call. The ends were cut back, 2 bases at V and 3 bases at J, with 2 bases in the middle. The CDR3 spans 11 residues. Germline CDR1 and CDR2: ENHRY and SYGVKD. CDR3 bases: TGTGCCATCAGTGAGAACTACGAGCAGTACTTC. Its translation is CAISENYEQYF.

Many counts were recorded for this clone. The chain uses TRBV10-1 and TRBJ2-2; D remains unclear. Germline values: CDR1 WNHNN, CDR2 SYGVQD (reference sequence). V shed 6 bases and J shed 2 bases, with 4 bases lying between them. This CDR3 has 12 residues. In DNA, the CDR3 is TGCGCCAGCAGCTTAAACACCGGGGAGCTGTTTTTT. This translates into CASSLNTGELFF.

This clone was observed a handful of times. The identical CDR3 is also encoded by other nucleotide sequences in the sample. The chain couples TRBV29-1 to TRBJ2-7; D is undetermined. CDR1 is SQVTM, CDR2 ANQGSEA, per germline. V lost 0 bases and J lost 2, with 2 bases in between. The CDR3 sequence is 11 residues long. CDR3 DNA sequence: TGCAGCGTTGAAGAGGCCTACGAGCAGTACTTC. It translates to CSVEEAYEQYF.

This rearrangement joins TRBV25-1 to TRBJ1-1; possibly TRBD1 for D (6 bases). V was pared by 6 bases and J by 10 bases, with 18 bases between. Germline V gene data show CDR1 as MGHDK and CDR2 as SYGVNS. CDR3 length: 13 residues. Here the CDR3 reads CASSREPGEVAFF. CDR3 in DNA: TGTGCCAGCAGCCGGGAACCAGGGGAGGTAGCTTTCTTT.

The chain joins TRBV29-1 to TRBJ2-7; 7 bases are shared with TRBD2. Trimming took 6 bases from V and 5 from J; bases not matched to a gene: 10. This CDR3 has 13 amino acids. The germline CDR1 and CDR2 sequences are SQVTM and ANQGSEA. The CDR3 sequence: CSVSGDGGDEQYF. The DNA of the CDR3 is TGCAGCGTCAGCGGGGACGGCGGCGACGAGCAGTACTTC.

Notes on this clone: This clone may be a read error of a much larger clone one base away. This chain links TRBV11-2 with TRBJ1-5, with a tentative D call TRBD1 (6 bases). The germline V gene encodes CDR1 SGHAT and CDR2 FQNNGV. The V and J ends lost 5 bases and 2 bases respectively, with 7 bases between them. The CDR3 is made up of 13 amino acids. The CDR3 DNA reads TGTGCCAGCAGCGCAGGGGGCAATCAGCCCCAGCATTTT. Protein: CASSAGGNQPQHF.

This clone was seen only once. The CDR3 nucleotides read TGCGCCAGCAGCCCTAGCGGGGGGGCCCTGTTCGATGAGCAGTTCTTC. As protein: CASSPSGGALFDEQFF. The chain uses TRBV5-1 and TRBJ2-1; the match to TRBD2 covers 12 bases. Germline V gene lookup returns CDR1 SGHRS and CDR2 YFSETQ. The V segment lost 4 bases and the J segment 8 bases; nucleotides outside the gene matches: 10. The CDR3 consists of 16 residues.

The CDR3 DNA follows: TGTGCCTGGAGGGTCCGGGACAGAAACAATGAGCAGTTCTTC. Protein: CAWRVRDRNNEQFF. The chain couples TRBV30 to TRBJ2-1; 7 bases are a match to TRBD1. The CDR3 has 14 amino acids. Germline V gene sequence: CDR1 GTSNPN, CDR2 SVGIG (reference sequence). The J segment lost 5 bases and the V segment lost 3 bases, leaving 7 bases of the junction unmatched.

CDR3 in DNA: TGTGCCTGGACCTCACAGGGGGCCCTAGGCGGTCAGCCCCAGCATTTT. This sequence encodes CAWTSQGALGGQPQHF. The chain links TRBV30 to TRBJ1-5; TRBD1 agrees at 9 bases. Germline V CDR1 and CDR2: GTSNPN, SVGIG (reference sequence). J lost 6 bases, V lost 4 bases, and 13 bases had no gene match. The CDR3 is 16 amino acids.